A selection of T cell receptor beta chains follows, all from one sample in a study of blood T cell repertoires in COVID-19. Generated by immunoSEQ multiplex PCR, the TCRdb table keeps only in-frame clones and is missing some. The repertoire includes almost 400,000 clones, about 87% of them detected once, and over 2% sits in the top ten. Sequencing input: peripheral blood. All receptors derive from a woman in her sixties or seventies with COVID-19, enrolled during active disease. CDR3s leave out the opening cysteine and the closing phenylalanine or tryptophan. A D gene is named only where the DNA matches it firmly.

d_gene	j_gene	v_gene	CDR3aa
TRBD1	TRBJ1-1	TRBV7-9	ASSQDRVNLRREAF
-	TRBJ2-3	TRBV7-6	ASSMGGYRTDTQY
-	TRBJ2-1	TRBV7-3	ASSLSDSYNEQF
TRBD1	TRBJ2-1	TRBV6-4	ASSGSPEGAQF
-	TRBJ1-3	TRBV5-1	ASSVTGPSSGNTIY
TRBD2	TRBJ2-7	TRBV28	ASSWTSGGIYEQY
-	TRBJ1-1	TRBV18	ASHAVNTEAF
TRBD1	TRBJ2-7	TRBV2	ASRPGQGQYEQY
-	TRBJ2-2	TRBV4-1	ASSQAHQRGGELF
-	TRBJ1-5	TRBV2	ASSYQGLNQPQH
-	TRBJ1-5	TRBV7-8	ASSLATGPQH
TRBD1	TRBJ2-7	TRBV19	ATPPRDRVDSEQY
-	TRBJ2-5	TRBV5-1	ASSLTGKETQY
-	TRBJ1-6	TRBV9	ASSVPNSPLH
-	TRBJ1-5	TRBV28	ASSLWRGSNQPQH
-	TRBJ2-5	TRBV4-1	ASSQEQVGEERTQY
-	TRBJ1-6	TRBV18	ASSGTGFSSPLH
TRBD1	TRBJ2-5	TRBV3-1/TRBV3-2	ASSQNRGEETQY
-	TRBJ2-7	TRBV6-5	ASSRMIQGPYEQY
-	TRBJ1-6	TRBV7-9	ASSLERQENSPLH
-	TRBJ1-5	TRBV2	ASSVSRQSSNQPQH
TRBD1	TRBJ2-2	TRBV18	ASSPGTGGANTGELF
-	TRBJ1-1	TRBV7-2	ASSFRVGDTEAF
-	TRBJ2-3	TRBV13	ASSLLSSDTQY
TRBD2	TRBJ2-3	TRBV30	AWSRTSTSTDTQY
-	TRBJ2-3	TRBV15	ATSREGSGWSDTQY
TRBD2	TRBJ2-3	TRBV6-5	ASSRLAGDPDTQY
TRBD1	TRBJ1-2	TRBV5-1	ASSFGQAWRGYT
TRBD1	TRBJ2-5	TRBV2	ASTGDRQETQY
TRBD1	TRBJ1-6	TRBV6-1	ASSDRQGRNSPLH
TRBD1	TRBJ1-1	TRBV7-9	ASSPNRGARDTEAF
TRBD1	TRBJ1-2	TRBV6-5	ASSFGTGGEYGYT
TRBD2	TRBJ2-7	TRBV3-1/TRBV3-2	ASSPYASGVSSYEQY
-	TRBJ1-3	TRBV7-3	ASSQGGSGNTIY
-	TRBJ1-1	TRBV3-1/TRBV3-2	ASSHPGDGFV
TRBD1	TRBJ1-6	TRBV3-1/TRBV3-2	ASSLDRGMSPLH